Here is one T cell receptor beta chain with its context. These data belong to a study of T cell changes during pregnancy in multiple sclerosis. CDR3 length equals 15 residues. J gave up 8 bases and V 5 bases, and 7 bases lay outside the gene matches. From germline, CDR1 is LGHNA and CDR2 YSLEER. Profiling relied on immunoSEQ multiplex PCR, and the TCRdb table lists in-frame clones only, not all of them. The table includes tens of thousands of clones, more than 85% detected once. The rearrangement links TRBV4-3 to TRBJ2-1; TRBD1 matches at 12 bases. The sequence came from a female donor with multiple sclerosis, enrolled in a pregnancy study. The input for sequencing was peripheral blood, taken after pregnancy. This CDR3 is CASSYGTGGMYEQFF. As DNA, the CDR3 is TGCGCCAGCAGCTACGGGACAGGGGGCATGTATGAGCAGTTCTTC.